This entry describes one T cell receptor (beta chain). CDR3 size: 14 residues. Between the trimmed V and J ends, which lost 1 base and 0 bases, there was a span of 7 bases. The germline gives CDR1 SGHNT, CDR2 YYREEE (reference sequence). The record originates from a study of blood T cell repertoires in COVID-19. For the study at large: The origin of the acute and convalescent COVID-19 samples was the United States, Italy and Spain. Nucleic acid was either cDNA or gDNA, and it came from T cells, B-cell-depleted T cells, or PBMCs.

Authors' processing steps: Cell counts per sample came from amplifying reference gene primers. Sequencing was performed with immunoSEQ multiplex PCR; in TCRdb, only in-frame clones are kept and a portion is missing. That table supplies the V and J calls and clone size; D and trimming were determined from the DNA. The top ten hold more than 20% of the sample, which has some 120,000 clones, roughly 80% seen once. The sequencing sample was made of peripheral blood. The gene calls are TRBV5-4 and TRBJ2-5, with D hard to call. The clonotype comes from a human donor in a cohort sampled during active COVID-19. CDR3 amino acids: CASSLWQYQETQYF. The CDR3 nucleotides are TGTGCCAGCAGCTTGTGGCAGTACCAAGAGACCCAGTACTTC.